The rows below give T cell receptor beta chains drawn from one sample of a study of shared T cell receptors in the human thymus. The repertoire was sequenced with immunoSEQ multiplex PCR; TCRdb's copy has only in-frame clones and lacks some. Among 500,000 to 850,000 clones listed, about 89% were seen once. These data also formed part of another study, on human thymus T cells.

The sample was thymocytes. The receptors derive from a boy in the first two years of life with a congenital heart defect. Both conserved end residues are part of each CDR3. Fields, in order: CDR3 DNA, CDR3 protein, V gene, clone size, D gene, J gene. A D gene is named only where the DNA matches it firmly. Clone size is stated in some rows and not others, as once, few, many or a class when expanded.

DNA: TGTGCCAGCATCCCCGGGGGGCCTTCCTCCTACAATGAGCAGTTCTTC; CDR3: CASIPGGPSSYNEQFF; V: TRBV5-4; size: once; D: NA; J: TRBJ2-1
DNA: TGTGCCAGTAGTCCACACAGGGGGGAGACCCAGTACTTC; CDR3: CASSPHRGETQYF; V: TRBV19; size: NA; D: TRBD1; J: TRBJ2-5
DNA: TGTGCCAGCAGCCAAGGGGTCACCCTGCGGTACTTAAATGAAAAACTGTTTTTT; CDR3: CASSQGVTLRYLNEKLFF; V: TRBV14; size: NA; D: NA; J: TRBJ1-4
DNA: TGTGCCAGCAGCCAAGATCGGGACAGGGTGTCCAATGAGCAGTTCTTC; CDR3: CASSQDRDRVSNEQFF; V: TRBV5-6; size: NA; D: TRBD1; J: TRBJ2-1
DNA: TGCGCCAGCAGCCAAGATGACGGGAGCGGAAATCAGTACTTC; CDR3: CASSQDDGSGNQYF; V: TRBV4-1; size: NA; D: NA; J: TRBJ2-7
DNA: TGTGCCAGCAGCCATCCAGGCGGTGTTCGGGGGTCCAATGAGCAGTTCTTC; CDR3: CASSHPGGVRGSNEQFF; V: TRBV7-9; size: NA; D: NA; J: TRBJ2-1
DNA: TGTGCCAGCAGCCCGATGCAGGGGGAATTAAACACTGAAGCTTTCTTT; CDR3: CASSPMQGELNTEAFF; V: TRBV7-9; size: once; D: TRBD1; J: TRBJ1-1
DNA: TGCGCCAGCAGCCAAGAATTCATGAACACTGAAGCTTTCTTT; CDR3: CASSQEFMNTEAFF; V: TRBV4-1; size: NA; D: NA; J: TRBJ1-1
DNA: TGTGCCAGTAGTGTGACAGGGGGCTCCTACGAGCAGTACTTC; CDR3: CASSVTGGSYEQYF; V: TRBV19; size: NA; D: TRBD1; J: TRBJ2-7
DNA: TGTGCCAGCAGTCCCGACAGGGCGGTAGGCTACACCTTC; CDR3: CASSPDRAVGYTF; V: TRBV27; size: NA; D: TRBD1; J: TRBJ1-2
DNA: TGTGCCAGCAGCTTGCAACCAGGGGGCCGGACTGAAGCTTTCTTT; CDR3: CASSLQPGGRTEAFF; V: TRBV5-6; size: NA; D: TRBD1; J: TRBJ1-1
DNA: TGTGCCAGCAGCTTGATAGGGGTCCCAACCTACGAGCAGTACTTC; CDR3: CASSLIGVPTYEQYF; V: TRBV5-5; size: few; D: NA; J: TRBJ2-7
DNA: TGTGCCTGGAGTGTTTTTAGAGGCTCTGGGGCCAACGTCCTGACTTTC; CDR3: CAWSVFRGSGANVLTF; V: TRBV30; size: NA; D: NA; J: TRBJ2-6
DNA: TGTGCCAGCAGTGAAGCGGGGGCAGCTAGAAGCTCCTACAATGAGCAGTTCTTC; CDR3: CASSEAGAARSSYNEQFF; V: TRBV6-1; size: NA; D: NA; J: TRBJ2-1
DNA: TGCGCCAGCAGCCAACAAAGGAGACGGGGGGGCATCACAGATACGCAGTATTTT; CDR3: CASSQQRRRGGITDTQYF; V: TRBV4-3; size: NA; D: TRBD2; J: TRBJ2-3
DNA: TGCGCCAGCAGCCTACCCGGGACAGGGTTAGGAAACACCATATATTTT; CDR3: CASSLPGTGLGNTIYF; V: TRBV4-1; size: NA; D: TRBD1; J: TRBJ1-3
DNA: TGTGCCAGCAGCTTTGAGCCGGTCGCAACTAATGAAAAACTGTTTTTT; CDR3: CASSFEPVATNEKLFF; V: TRBV5-4; size: NA; D: NA; J: TRBJ1-4
DNA: TGTGCCAGCAGTCCACGGGACGGCCTAGGGGGGGTCATTCAGTACTTC; CDR3: CASSPRDGLGGVIQYF; V: TRBV27; size: NA; D: NA; J: TRBJ2-4
DNA: TGTGCTAGTGGTTTGGAAGAGAGCGGGAGCGGAGACACAGATACGCAGTATTTT; CDR3: CASGLEESGSGDTDTQYF; V: TRBV12-5; size: NA; D: TRBD2; J: TRBJ2-3
DNA: NA; CDR3: CASSPVGTGTSTF; V: TRBV13; size: NA; D: NA; J: TRBJ1-2
DNA: TGTGCCATCAGTGCCTGGGATGACAGGGGGCGTCGTAATGGCTACACCTTC; CDR3: CAISAWDDRGRRNGYTF; V: TRBV10-3; size: NA; D: TRBD1; J: TRBJ1-2
DNA: TGTGCCAGCGGAACCTCCCGAGGCCGCACAGATACGCAGTATTTT; CDR3: CASGTSRGRTDTQYF; V: TRBV7-9; size: NA; D: NA; J: TRBJ2-3
DNA: TGTGCCAGCAGTTATAGTGGTAGCAATCAGCCCCAGCATTTT; CDR3: CASSYSGSNQPQHF; V: TRBV6-5; size: NA; D: NA; J: TRBJ1-5
DNA: TGTGCCAGCAGCGTAGAGCCCCAGGACAGGGGAGGTGGGTATGGCTACACCTTC; CDR3: CASSVEPQDRGGGYGYTF; V: TRBV9; size: NA; D: TRBD1; J: TRBJ1-2
DNA: TGCGCCAGCAGCCTTCTAGCGGGAGGTCACAATGAGCAGTTCTTC; CDR3: CASSLLAGGHNEQFF; V: TRBV4-3; size: few; D: TRBD2; J: TRBJ2-1
DNA: TGTGCCAGCAGCCCTCTCCCGGGACAGGGTGCCCCTGAAGCTTTCTTT; CDR3: CASSPLPGQGAPEAFF; V: TRBV27; size: NA; D: TRBD1; J: TRBJ1-1
DNA: TGTGCCACCTCGAAACCCGGACAGTTTAATGAAAAACTGTTTTTT; CDR3: CATSKPGQFNEKLFF; V: TRBV19; size: NA; D: NA; J: TRBJ1-4
DNA: TGTGCCAGCAGCGAGACCCAGGGCGGGGGCGCCTACGATACGCAGTATTTT; CDR3: CASSETQGGGAYDTQYF; V: TRBV9; size: NA; D: NA; J: TRBJ2-3
DNA: TGTGCCAGTAGTATATGGAGTAATTCACCCCTCCACTTT; CDR3: CASSIWSNSPLHF; V: TRBV19; size: NA; D: NA; J: TRBJ1-6
DNA: TGTGCCAGCAGCTTATCACCTCGGGGTAGTAGTGTCTACGAGCAGTACTTC; CDR3: CASSLSPRGSSVYEQYF; V: TRBV11-2; size: NA; D: NA; J: TRBJ2-7
DNA: TGTGCCAGTAGCCCCCGGGGACAGGGGGACACCGGGGAGCTGTTTTTT; CDR3: CASSPRGQGDTGELFF; V: TRBV19; size: NA; D: TRBD1; J: TRBJ2-2
DNA: TGTGCCAGCAGTACAGGGGGCCAATCCTACGAGCAGTACTTC; CDR3: CASSTGGQSYEQYF; V: TRBV28; size: NA; D: TRBD1; J: TRBJ2-7
DNA: TGTGCCTGGAGCGCCCAACTAGCGGGGGCCCCGAGCTCCTACGAGCAGTACTTC; CDR3: CAWSAQLAGAPSSYEQYF; V: TRBV30; size: once; D: TRBD2; J: TRBJ2-7
DNA: TGTGCCAGCAGCATACCAGGGGAATGTCCGCCGTGCCAAGAGACCCAGTACTTC; CDR3: CASSIPGECPPCQETQYF; V: TRBV5-6; size: NA; D: NA; J: TRBJ2-5
DNA: TGTGCCAGCAGTTCACCGACAGGGTATGAGAGAAACTACAATGAGCAGTTCTTC; CDR3: CASSSPTGYERNYNEQFF; V: TRBV28; size: NA; D: TRBD1; J: TRBJ2-1
DNA: TGTGCCAGCAGCCCGTCACCCCTCCACTTT; CDR3: CASSPSPLHF; V: TRBV5-5; size: NA; D: NA; J: TRBJ1-6
DNA: TGTGCCAGCAAAGGGGACTGCTCCTCCTACGAGCAGTACTTC; CDR3: CASKGDCSSYEQYF; V: TRBV27; size: NA; D: NA; J: TRBJ2-7
DNA: TGTGCCAGCAGCTTAGATCCGACAGATACGCAGTATTTT; CDR3: CASSLDPTDTQYF; V: TRBV7-9; size: NA; D: NA; J: TRBJ2-3
DNA: TGTGCCAGCAGAGCGGACAGGGATAGCAATCAGCCCCAGCATTTT; CDR3: CASRADRDSNQPQHF; V: TRBV6-1; size: few; D: TRBD1; J: TRBJ1-5
DNA: TGTGCCAGCCACAGGGGGGATCAGCCCCAGCATTTT; CDR3: CASHRGDQPQHF; V: TRBV19; size: NA; D: TRBD1; J: TRBJ1-5
DNA: TGTGCCAGTAACGCGGGGAGGGGCGGTCAGCCCCAGCATTTT; CDR3: CASNAGRGGQPQHF; V: TRBV19; size: NA; D: NA; J: TRBJ1-5
DNA: TGCAGCGTCCAGGGTAGCTACGAGCAGTACTTC; CDR3: CSVQGSYEQYF; V: TRBV29-1; size: NA; D: NA; J: TRBJ2-7
DNA: TGCGCCAGCAGCCAGGAGGGAGGGAGCACCGGGGAGCTGTTTTTT; CDR3: CASSQEGGSTGELFF; V: TRBV4-3; size: NA; D: TRBD2; J: TRBJ2-2
DNA: TGTGCCAGCAGTTTAACCGGGACAGCGCACTCTGGGGCCAACGTCCTGACTTTC; CDR3: CASSLTGTAHSGANVLTF; V: TRBV28; size: NA; D: TRBD1; J: TRBJ2-6
DNA: TGTGCCAGCAAGCAGGTGTTGGGCTACACCTTC; CDR3: CASKQVLGYTF; V: TRBV28; size: NA; D: NA; J: TRBJ1-2
DNA: TGTGCCAGCAACCCTAGCGGGGGGGCCCCCGGGGAGCTGTTTTTT; CDR3: CASNPSGGAPGELFF; V: TRBV6-5; size: NA; D: TRBD2; J: TRBJ2-2
DNA: TGTGCCAGCAGTTTAGGAGGGTACGAGCAGTACTTC; CDR3: CASSLGGYEQYF; V: TRBV28; size: NA; D: NA; J: TRBJ2-7
DNA: TGTGCCAGCAGCCAGGGGGTAGCGGGGGGGCAAGAGACCCAGTACTTC; CDR3: CASSQGVAGGQETQYF; V: TRBV9; size: NA; D: TRBD2; J: TRBJ2-5
DNA: TGCGCCAGCAGCCCCCGGACAGGTACCTACGAGCAGTACTTC; CDR3: CASSPRTGTYEQYF; V: TRBV4-3; size: NA; D: TRBD1; J: TRBJ2-7
DNA: TGTGCCTGGAGTTACAGGGGGCCCTACAATGAGCAGTTCTTC; CDR3: CAWSYRGPYNEQFF; V: TRBV30; size: NA; D: TRBD1; J: TRBJ2-1
DNA: TGTGCCAGCAGCTTAGACCCTCCTATAGCCAAAAACATTCAGTACTTC; CDR3: CASSLDPPIAKNIQYF; V: TRBV11-2; size: NA; D: NA; J: TRBJ2-4
DNA: TGCGCCAGCAGCTTGGGTACAACAGATACGCAGTATTTT; CDR3: CASSLGTTDTQYF; V: TRBV5-1; size: NA; D: NA; J: TRBJ2-3
DNA: TGTGCCAGCAGTAGTAGCGGGAGGGGTACAGATACGCAGTATTTT; CDR3: CASSSSGRGTDTQYF; V: TRBV6-5; size: NA; D: TRBD2; J: TRBJ2-3